The 7 T cell receptor beta chains in this list originate from one sample, sequenced in a study of T cell repertoires in cytomegalovirus infection. These receptors are not linked to any known antigen. TCRdb ran MiXCR on the reads and lists one entry per CDR3 protein. The repertoire includes approximately 130,000 distinct CDR3 sequences, roughly a quarter of them detected once, and 34% sits in the top ten. Sequencing input: PBMCs, sequenced either directly or after in vitro stimulation (not recorded which). The receptor source for this set is a human donor in good health (CMV status not recorded). Some clones in this sample may be carry-over from other donors' samples.

This clonotype has ten or more counts. The CDR3: CASSLGPVNSPLHF. The CDR3 DNA reads as TGTGCCAGCAGCTTAGGCCCGGTGAATTCACCCCTCCACTTT. The chain joins TRBV11-3 to TRBJ1-6; the D is unclear. The CDR3 runs 14 residues. Germline V gene lookup returns CDR1 SGHNT and CDR2 YENEEA. Trimming took 1 base from V and 7 from J, leaving 8 bases between them.

This clonotype showed up just a few times. The gene calls are TRBV28 and TRBJ2-3, with 7 nucleotides matching TRBD2. The CDR3 contains 16 residues. V gave up 0 bases and J gave up 2 bases; unmatched junction bases: 5. CDR1 is MDHEN, CDR2 SYDVKM, per germline. Written as DNA, the CDR3 is TGTGCCAGCAGTTTATGGTCTAGCGGCAACACAGATACGCAGTATTTT. It translates to CASSLWSSGNTDTQYF. Filled out from reference TRBV28 and TRBJ2-3, the complete variable domain reads DVKVTQSSRYLVKRTGEKVFLECVQDMDHENMFWYRQDPGLGLRLIYFSYDVKMKEKGDIPEGYSVSREKKERFSLILESASTNQTSMYLCASSLWSSGNTDTQYFGPGTRLTVL.

In this sample, this clonotype turned up a few times. The chain employs TRBV12-3 or TRBV12-4 and TRBJ2-1, with 9 bases matching TRBD2. The ends lost 3 bases at V and 8 bases at J; junction bases unmatched: 8. This CDR3 region has 15 residues. CDR3 loop: CASSFMRTSVDEQFF. DNA for the CDR3: TGTGCCAGCAGTTTTATGCGGACTAGCGTAGATGAGCAGTTCTTC.

This clonotype came up many times. The chain links TRBV11-2 to TRBJ1-1, with a tentative D call TRBD1 (5 bases). Germline V gives CDR1 SGHAT, CDR2 FQNNGV. The CDR3 is made up of 17 amino acids. The germline V and J ends were trimmed by 2 bases and 2 bases, with 18 bases remaining between them. The CDR3 region is CASSLWGVGAGNTEAFF. The DNA for the CDR3 is TGTGCCAGCAGCTTATGGGGGGTCGGGGCAGGAAACACTGAAGCTTTCTTT.

This clonotype has ten or more counts. The chain recombines TRBV7-2 with TRBJ2-2; 7 bases align to TRBD1. The CDR3 runs 13 residues. Germline V gene lookup returns CDR1 SGHTA and CDR2 FQGNSA. J was trimmed by 1 base and V by 11 bases; bases with no gene match: 4. The CDR3 nucleotides read TGTGCCGGAGACAGGGAGAACACCGGGGAGCTGTTTTTT. As protein: CAGDRENTGELFF. The full variable domain, with the rest looked up from reference TRBV7-2 and TRBJ2-2, is GAGVSQSPSNKVTEKGKDVELRCDPISGHTALYWYRQSLGQGLEFLIYFQGNSAPDKSGLPSDRFSAERTGGSVSTLTIQRTQQEDSAVYLCAGDRENTGELFFGEGSRLTVL.

This clonotype was picked up a small number of times. V and J are TRBV7-8 and TRBJ2-7; 15 bases match TRBD2. The V segment lost 1 base and the J segment 2 bases; nucleotides outside the gene matches: 6. Germline V gene data show CDR1 as SGHVS and CDR2 as FQNEAQ. The CDR3 contains 18 residues. CDR3 nucleotide sequence: TGTGCCAGCAGCTTAGGGACTAGCGGGAGGGGTAGCCCCTACGAGCAGTACGTC. Encoded protein: CASSLGTSGRGSPYEQYV.

The gene calls are TRBV20-1 and TRBJ2-3; TRBD2 agrees at 10 bases. V dropped 6 bases and J dropped 2; count of bases not matched to a gene: 5. The CDR3 extends over 14 amino acids. The germline CDR1 and CDR2 sequences are DFQATT and SNEGSKA (reference sequence). DNA of the CDR3: TGCAGTGCAATACTAGCGGGGACCACAGATACGCAGTATTTT. As protein: CSAILAGTTDTQYF.